These 9 T cell receptor beta chains originate from one sample sequenced in a study of CD8 T cells in ankylosing spondylitis (dated by TCRdb to 2015 to 2018). The library was made by 5' RACE. Sequenced on an Illumina HiSeq 2500. TCRdb itself trimmed the public reads at Q25 with fastp, ran MiXCR and retained productive beta chains. All rows with the same CDR3 protein become a single entry with the most common DNA and genes. This sample holds approximately 150,000 distinct CDR3 sequences; approximately 9.9% were observed only once. The ten most abundant clones make up about 16% of the sample. The sample was blood, either unsorted or a sorted T cell fraction (not recorded which). The receptors come from a female donor with ankylosing spondylitis or in good health (not recorded which).

This clonotype came up a few times. The rearrangement uses TRBV9 and TRBJ1-1, with 8 bases fitting TRBD1. This CDR3 has 12 residues. Germline V CDR1 and CDR2: SGDLS, YYNGEE. After removal of 3 bases from V and 10 bases from J, the junction contained 5 bases not matched to a gene. The CDR3 DNA sequence: TGTGCCAGCAGCGGTAGCGACAGGGGAGCTTTCTTT. This codes for CASSGSDRGAFF.

This clonotype turned up a few times. The V gene is TRBV3-1, the J gene TRBJ2-5; D is unresolved. The CDR3 runs 12 residues. Germline V gives CDR1 LGHDT, CDR2 YNNKEL (reference sequence). V lost 11 bases and J 4 bases, leaving 14 bases between the germline ends. The CDR3 DNA reads as TGTGCCTTCGGACGTCAGTCAGAGACCCAGTACTTC. It encodes CAFGRQSETQYF.

This clonotype appeared many times. The chain carries TRBV2 and TRBJ2-4, with D tentatively TRBD2 (5 bases). V was shortened by 5 bases and J by 3 bases, with 14 bases between the two germline ends. The CDR3 consists of 15 residues. Germline V gene data show CDR1 as SNHLY and CDR2 as FYNNEI. The CDR3, as DNA: TGTGCCAGCAGTTTATGGGAGTTGAGCAAAAACATTCAGTACTTC. It specifies CASSLWELSKNIQYF.

The table lists this clonotype with a few counts. V usage is TRBV3-1 and J usage is TRBJ2-1; D might be TRBD2 (6 bases). V lost 3 bases, J lost 0 bases, and 27 bases lay in between. In germline, CDR1 is LGHDT, CDR2 YNNKEL (reference sequence). This CDR3 has 21 amino acids. CDR3: CASSHPLLRALGGNSYNEQFF. The CDR3 DNA is TGTGCCAGCAGCCATCCCCTCCTCCGGGCGTTAGGAGGGAACTCCTACAATGAGCAGTTCTTC.

The V gene is TRBV7-2, the J gene TRBJ2-1, with 9 nucleotides matching TRBD2. V shed 5 bases, J shed 15 bases, and the junction held 14 bases outside the gene matches. CDR3 length: 14 amino acids. Germline assignment: CDR1 SGHTA and CDR2 FQGNSA. CDR3 in amino acids: CASSQIAGAPSGFF. The CDR3 DNA reads as TGTGCCAGCAGCCAAATAGCGGGAGCCCCTTCGGGGTTCTTC.

The chain uses TRBV9 and TRBJ2-7, with TRBD2 matching over 10 bases. This CDR3 contains 13 residues. CDR1 and CDR2 (germline): SGDLS, YYNGEE. Trimming took 2 bases from V and 6 from J; bases not matched to a gene: 2. The CDR3, as DNA: TGTGCCAGCAGCGTGGCTAGCGGGGGCGAGCAGTACTTC. This sequence encodes CASSVASGGEQYF.

A few counts support this clonotype. This chain joins TRBV7-9 and TRBJ1-2; TRBD1 matches at 7 bases. V was clipped by 8 bases and J by 2 bases; unmatched bases: 14. CDR1 is SEHNR, CDR2 FQNEAQ, per germline (reference sequence). The CDR3 is 16 residues long. CDR3 DNA sequence: TGTGCCAGCGGTCCCCATAAGGGACAGACAAACTATGGCTACACCTTC. Residues: CASGPHKGQTNYGYTF.

This clonotype has ten or more counts. The chain recombines TRBV12-3 or TRBV12-4 with TRBJ1-4; 8 bases fit TRBD1. J was trimmed by 6 bases and V by 1 base; bases with no gene match: 7. The CDR3 sequence is 16 residues long. The CDR3 DNA reads TGTGCCAGCAGTTTAGGGCAGGACAGGGTATATGAAAAACTGTTTTTT. Its translation: CASSLGQDRVYEKLFF.

V and J are TRBV4-3 and TRBJ2-2; TRBD1 matches at 8 bases. CDR1 and CDR2 (germline): LGHNA, YSLEER. With V trimmed by 4 bases and J by 3 bases, 13 bases remained unmatched. The CDR3 covers 18 residues. Written as DNA, the CDR3 is TGCGCCAGCAGCCTAAAACTCTCAGGGGGCGCGGACACCGGGGAGCTGTTTTTT. Its translation: CASSLKLSGGADTGELFF.